Each of the 20 T cell receptor beta chains below was sequenced from the same sample in a study of cytomegalovirus exposure and HLA in healthy donors. The assay was immunoSEQ multiplex PCR, and TCRdb's table has in-frame clones only and misses some. There are fewer than 95,000 clones in the sample; roughly 80% occur only once, and 9.5% to 13% lies in the top ten. Sequencing was done on a sample of PBMCs. The origin of the receptors is a woman aged 18-30 years in good health and CMV-seropositive.

This clone was detected once. V gene TRBV11-2 combines with J gene TRBJ2-4; 7 nucleotides match TRBD1. Per the germline V gene, CDR1 is SGHAT and CDR2 is FQNNGV. Trimming at V came to 5 bases and at J to 5 bases, leaving 6 bases not matched to a gene. CDR3 length equals 14 residues. CDR3 sequence: CASSPRTGQNIQYF. The CDR3 DNA follows: TGTGCCAGCAGCCCCCGGACAGGCCAAAACATTCAGTACTTC.

The V call is TRBV28, the J call TRBJ2-3, with D possibly TRBD1 on 6 matching bases. Between the trimmed V and J ends, which lost 2 bases and 5 bases, there was a span of 17 bases. CDR1 and CDR2 from the germline V gene are MDHEN and SYDVKM. This CDR3 region has 16 residues. This CDR3 is CASSLAQGLHGDTQYF. The CDR3 coding sequence is TGTGCCAGCAGTTTAGCCCAGGGGCTCCACGGAGATACGCAGTATTTT. The whole variable domain, filled in from reference TRBV28 and TRBJ2-3, reads DVKVTQSSRYLVKRTGEKVFLECVQDMDHENMFWYRQDPGLGLRLIYFSYDVKMKEKGDIPEGYSVSREKKERFSLILESASTNQTSMYLCASSLAQGLHGDTQYFGPGTRLTVL.

The CDR3 sequence is CASSRRGSGGPHYYEQYF. As DNA, the CDR3 is TGTGCCAGCAGCCGCCGGGGCTCGGGGGGACCCCACTACTACGAGCAGTACTTC. This rearrangement joins TRBV13 to TRBJ2-7; 7 bases map to TRBD2. There are 18 residues in the CDR3. V lost 5 bases to trimming and J lost 3 bases; unmatched junction nucleotides: 19. Per the germline V gene, CDR1 is PRHDT and CDR2 is FYEKMQ (reference sequence). Full variable domain (remainder filled in from reference TRBV13 and TRBJ2-7): AAGVIQSPRHLIKEKRETATLKCYPIPRHDTVYWYQQGPGQDPQFLISFYEKMQSDKGSIPDRFSAQQFSDYHSELNMSSLELGDSALYFCASSRRGSGGPHYYEQYFGPGTRLTVT.

J is TRBJ2-3 and V is TRBV11-2; 8 bases are a match to TRBD1. The CDR3 is 12 residues long. The germline CDR1 and CDR2 sequences are SGHAT and FQNNGV. With V trimmed by 5 bases and J by 10 bases, 5 bases remained unmatched. The chain's CDR3 is CASSRGQGAQYF. CDR3 coding DNA: TGTGCCAGCAGCCGTGGACAGGGCGCGCAGTATTTT.

The V and J genes are TRBV2 and TRBJ1-1; 8 bases agree with TRBD1. V was pared by 1 base and J by 8 bases, with 12 bases of the junction left unmatched. Germline values: CDR1 SNHLY, CDR2 FYNNEI. This CDR3 has 16 amino acids. CDR3 coding DNA: TGTGCCAGCAGTGAAGGGGTGGCAGGGGGCAGATTCGAAGCTTTCTTT. Translating gives CASSEGVAGGRFEAFF.

This clone came up a few times. The V call is TRBV6-5, the J call TRBJ2-3, with 10 bases lining up with TRBD2. Germline CDR1 is MNHEY and CDR2 is SVGAGI. After removal of 3 bases from V and 6 bases from J, the junction contained 6 bases not matched to a gene. The CDR3 consists of 15 residues. The CDR3 here is CASSYQRGGSDTQYF. The CDR3 nucleotides are TGTGCCAGCAGTTATCAGCGGGGGGGCTCGGATACGCAGTATTTT.

This rearrangement joins TRBV9 to TRBJ2-2; 7 bases are a match to TRBD2. This CDR3 is built from 15 residues. The germline V gene has CDR1 SGDLS and CDR2 YYNGEE. J gave up 4 bases and V 3 bases, and 6 bases lay outside the gene matches. In nucleotides, the CDR3 is TGTGCCAGCAGCGAAAGCGGGGTTAGCACCGGGGAGCTGTTTTTT. It is translated as CASSESGVSTGELFF.

This rearrangement joins TRBV4-3 to TRBJ2-7; a weak D match, TRBD2 (6 bases). V was trimmed by 0 bases and J by 3 bases, leaving 15 bases between them. Germline V gene lookup returns CDR1 LGHNA and CDR2 YSLEER. The CDR3 sequence is 16 residues long. The CDR3 region has the DNA TGCGCCAGCAGCCAAGATCCAATCAACGGGGGCTACGAGCAGTACTTC. Translating gives CASSQDPINGGYEQYF.

In its sample, this clone was seen once. The gene calls are TRBV9 and TRBJ2-3, with D perhaps matching TRBD2 (6 bases). Germline V gives CDR1 SGDLS, CDR2 YYNGEE. V was pared by 0 bases and J by 4 bases, with 15 bases between. The CDR3 has 16 amino acids. CDR3 amino acids: CASSVDRSSVPDTQYF. CDR3 DNA: TGTGCCAGCAGCGTAGATCGGTCTAGCGTCCCAGATACGCAGTATTTT.

V is TRBV28 and J is TRBJ1-2, with 7 positions matching TRBD1. CDR1 MDHEN and CDR2 SYDVKM come from the germline V gene. V was pared by 7 bases and J by 5 bases, with 13 bases of the junction left unmatched. There are 15 residues in the CDR3. CDR3 sequence (DNA): TGTGCCAGCACCTTGACCCTTGACAGGGATTATGGCTACACCTTC. It is translated as CASTLTLDRDYGYTF.

The V call is TRBV10-1, the J call TRBJ2-1, with D possibly matching TRBD2 (7 bases). The CDR3 is 16 amino acids. Trimming pared 3 bases from V and 5 bases from J, leaving 17 bases between. CDR1 and CDR2 (germline): WNHNN, SYGVQD (reference sequence). The CDR3 nucleotides read TGCGCCAGCAGTGATCCCAAGGGGGGGGGCCACAATGAGCAGTTCTTC. Protein sequence: CASSDPKGGGHNEQFF.

This clone was recorded only once. V and J are TRBV9 and TRBJ1-2, with 11 bases that match TRBD1. V dropped 4 bases and J dropped 4; count of bases not matched to a gene: 6. CDR3 size: 15 residues. The germline CDR1 and CDR2 sequences are SGDLS and YYNGEE. CDR3 sequence: CASSPGTGGTYGYTF. The CDR3 DNA sequence: TGTGCCAGCAGCCCCGGGACAGGGGGGACCTATGGCTACACCTTC.

CDR3 DNA: TGTGCCAGCAGTGCTGAAACGGGGAGCAATCAGCCCCAGCATTTT. This codes for CASSAETGSNQPQHF. The chain employs TRBV6-1 and TRBJ1-5, with D uncertain. V was trimmed by 4 bases and J by 1 base, leaving 11 bases between them. This CDR3 contains 15 residues. Looked up from germline, CDR1 is MNHNS and CDR2 is SASEGT.

This sequence joins TRBV4-3 and TRBJ1-1, with D possibly matching TRBD1 (5 bases). Germline V gives CDR1 LGHNA, CDR2 YSLEER. The CDR3 runs 15 residues. The germline V and J ends were trimmed by 4 bases and 4 bases, with 16 bases remaining between them. The CDR3 bases are TGCGCCAGCAGCCGGGGGGAGGGCGCGGGCACTGAAGCTTTCTTT. Residues: CASSRGEGAGTEAFF.

The CDR3 loop is CASSSPPRFLVYEQYF. As DNA, the CDR3 is TGTGCCAGCAGTAGCCCCCCCCGGTTTCTCGTCTACGAGCAGTACTTC. This chain uses TRBV28 with TRBJ2-7; D uncertain. CDR3 length: 16 residues. CDR1 MDHEN and CDR2 SYDVKM come from the germline V gene. Trimming left V 5 bases short and J 3 bases short, with 20 bases between.

The chain recombines TRBV5-4 with TRBJ2-3, with 15 bases aligning to TRBD2. The CDR3 sequence is 18 residues long. From germline, CDR1 is SGHNT and CDR2 YYREEE (reference sequence). Germline trimming cut 3 bases from V and 0 bases from J; bases unmatched to any gene: 5. CDR3 residues: CASSSGTSGGFSTDTQYF. The CDR3 DNA reads as TGTGCCAGCAGCTCCGGGACTAGCGGGGGGTTTAGCACAGATACGCAGTATTTT.

The chain links TRBV4-3 to TRBJ1-2, with 7 bases that match TRBD1. Germline CDR1 and CDR2: LGHNA and YSLEER. The trim removed 1 base at V and 6 bases at J, leaving 11 bases unmatched. The CDR3 runs 16 residues. The CDR3 nucleotides read TGCGCCAGCAGCCAAGGGGCCGACAGGGTGACGGATGGCTACACCTTC. Amino acids: CASSQGADRVTDGYTF.

The genes are TRBV19 and TRBJ1-2; possibly TRBD1 for D (5 bases). The CDR3 has 14 amino acids. V was clipped by 3 bases and J by 1 base, with 9 bases between them. The germline gives CDR1 LNHDA, CDR2 SQIVND (reference sequence). The CDR3 DNA sequence: TGTGCCAGTAGTATCGGGGGAAGTAACTATGGCTACACCTTC. This sequence encodes CASSIGGSNYGYTF.

The genes are TRBV4-2 and TRBJ1-1; no reliable D call. The length of the CDR3 is 14 residues. V was pared by 3 bases and J by 0 bases, with 8 bases between. Germline CDR1 LGHNA, CDR2 YNFKEQ. CDR3 sequence (DNA): TGTGCCAGCAGCCAGGCAGGTCTGAACACTGAAGCTTTCTTT. It translates to CASSQAGLNTEAFF.

V usage is TRBV7-8 and J usage is TRBJ1-1; 9 bases align to TRBD1. This CDR3 contains 15 residues. The germline CDR1 and CDR2 sequences are SGHVS and FQNEAQ. The V segment lost 5 bases and the J segment 3 bases; nucleotides outside the gene matches: 7. CDR3: CASSLGQGSDTEAFF. The CDR3 nucleotides read TGTGCCAGCAGCCTAGGACAGGGGAGCGACACTGAAGCTTTCTTT.